Sequencing of this TCR beta chain was carried out in a study of T cell repertoires in ileal Crohn's disease. Study-wide context: Every patient was operated on for stricturing (roughly 61%) or penetrating (roughly 39%) complications. Study-level findings and limits: All patients with clonality above 26.8% had endoscopic recurrence. Clonal expansions were more frequent in active smokers than non-smokers at surgery. Compared with CD4 T cells, sorted CD8 cells carried more expanded clones.

CDR1 SGHNT and CDR2 YYREEE come from the germline V gene (reference sequence). The CDR3 is made up of 18 amino acids. Germline trimming cut 1 base from V and 2 bases from J; bases unmatched to any gene: 14. In regard to this clone: Its antigen is not known.

Sequenced by immunoSEQ multiplex PCR; TCRdb stores in-frame clones only, minus some. This table has 15,000 to 20,000 clones, 93% appearing once. The chain is built from TRBV5-4 and TRBJ2-7, with TRBD2 matching over 8 bases. What was sequenced was ileal tissue. The sequence derives from an adult with Crohn's disease. The CDR3 spells CASSLRRLAGAYPYEQYF. Here the CDR3 DNA reads TGTGCCAGCAGCTTGCGTCGCCTAGCGGGCGCCTACCCCTACGAGCAGTACTTC. Full variable domain (missing parts from reference TRBV5-4 and TRBJ2-7): ETGVTQSPTHLIKTRGQQVTLRCSSQSGHNTVSWYQQALGQGPQFIFQYYREEENGRGNFPPRFSGLQFPNYSSELNVNALELDDSALYLCASSLRRLAGAYPYEQYFGPGTRLTVT.